The TCR beta chain under discussion was sequenced for a study of memory CD4+ T cells and cytomegalovirus serostatus. Study findings and constraints: CMV serostatus prediction reached median AUC roughly 0.95, or 0.91 with US-trained model.

Comment on this clone: Its antigen is as yet unknown.

Measured with immunoSEQ multiplex PCR; TCRdb has only the in-frame clones, and not every one. The data show about 39,000 clones, 78% seen once. V was trimmed by 0 bases and J by 4 bases, leaving 9 bases between them. The length of the CDR3 is 14 residues. Per germline, CDR1 MGHRA and CDR2 YSYEKL. The sort gate was single viable CD3+CD4+CD8-CD45RO+ cells for memory CD4+ T cells. This sequence joins TRBV4-1 and TRBJ1-2; D remains ambiguous. The sequencing input was memory CD4+ T cells from blood. This TCR was sampled from an adult in good health and CMV-seronegative. CDR3 nucleotides: TGCGCCAGCAGCCAAGAATCAACAGCCTATGGCTACACCTTC. Amino acids: CASSQESTAYGYTF.